This T cell receptor beta chain was retrieved from a study of shared clonotypes between healthy human individuals (dated by TCRdb to between 2020 and 2021). A note on the overall study: A couple of women and a few men aged 18 to 49 years were included in the cohort. Leukapheresis yielded between about 0.9 and 10 billion PBMCs per donor. Per donor, three plates each were used for CD4 naive and CD4 memory, two for CD8 naive, and one for CD8 memory. Different laboratories and diverse techniques were used to prepare libraries and sequence TCR repertoires, to increase sequencing depth and limit assay-specific biases. To estimate repertoire size and how much clonotypes are shared between individuals, the study performed deep sequencing of blood TCR repertoires from roughly five healthy adults.

V loses 4 bases at its end and J loses 4 bases; junction bases beyond the gene matches: 6. From the cysteine through the phenylalanine, the CDR3 covers 15 amino acids. The kept DNA is CDR3 alone, 45 bases in frame from the first base. CDR1 and CDR2 are drawn from the germline V gene: MNHEY, SVGAGI. Using the deep immunoSEQ assay, multiplex PCR amplified TCR CDR3 regions from genomic DNA. Extracted genomic DNA from each cell subset was distributed evenly across all wells of several immunoSEQ 96-well plates, and each plate was treated as a replicate. Each replicate PCR for sorted subsets received around 200 ng genomic DNA, equal to roughly 29,000 T cell genomes. Purified libraries were measured with a Qubit 3.0 fluorometer, size-checked on a Bioanalyzer 2100, and measured again with the KAPA Library Quantification kit. A separate single-read 150-cycle Illumina NextSeq 550 flow cell was used to sequence each immunoSEQ 96-well plate. Per the authors' processing: Because only junctional sequences without quality scores were contained in the immunoSEQ output, filtering matching that applied to full-length reads could not be performed. To assign V/J genes and CDR3, sequences were annotated against IMGT germline references using PyIR, a Python wrapper for IgBLAST v1.9. Reads were removed for weak V/J assignments (E-value above 1e-6), missing CDR3, stop codons, out-of-frame junctions, or ambiguous translated residues. V3J clonotypes were defined by identical inferred V gene, J gene, and CDR3 amino acid sequence. To compute the percentage overlap between repertoires, the number of shared unique clonotypes was divided by the size of the smaller repertoire. Repertoire richness was assessed with RTK rarefaction, the Chao1 estimator, and Recon v2.1 estimates of unobserved clonotypes. Generation probabilities for all TCRbeta clonotypes obtained by the gDNA method from a few donors were computed using OLGA. TCRdb carries this immuneACCESS record with in-frame sequences only. Its versions omit some clonotypes, under half of them owing to an unresolved V gene in the studies checked, with the rest unexplained. V and J calls and clone size follow that table, whereas D and trimming were derived from the DNA. The sample yields 630,000 or so clones; roughly 98% were counted once. The ten largest make up 0.3% of the sample.

What the study reported, not specific to this receptor: Higher generation probabilities were observed for clonotypes shared by all four sorted-subset donors than for non-shared clonotypes. When several donors were compared, the shared fraction of clonotypes was roughly 5% for naive CD4, more than 3% for naive CD8, 2.3% for memory CD4, and roughly 0.43% for memory CD8. Pairwise subsampling led to the expectation that sequencing depth would affect the degree of clonotype sharing among donors. Only blood was sampled, and tissue TCR repertoires likely differ from those in blood. The small number of donors limited the genetic and exposure-history diversity represented. Even with the large sequencing depth, rarefaction of the sorted-subset datasets indicated that sequencing was incomplete. Larger estimated clonotype richness was generally found for naive subsets than for memory subsets.

For the CD8 naive samples, CD45RO-negative cells were positively selected for CCR7, yielding a CD45RA+CCR7+ population from which TemRA cells were excluded. Donors were healthy HIV-negative adults with no recently reported acute infections or vaccinations. Every donor was a Caucasian adult residing in Nashville, Tennessee, USA. Blood was obtained by leukapheresis, after which PBMCs were separated by Ficoll-Histopaque density gradient centrifugation and cryopreserved in liquid nitrogen vapor phase. Purity and quantity of every magnetically sorted T cell population were checked by analytical flow cytometry. Genomic DNA was isolated from every sorted fraction and measured by UV absorbance on a Nanodrop 2000c. With regard to this clone: Its antigen is still unknown. Base qualities were left out, and no much larger clone turns up one base away.

The sample was naive CD8+ T cells sorted from blood. The intended sense of this specimen's cell subset or site label: CD45RA+CCR7+. The source is a man between 25 and 39 years old in good health. The chain joins TRBV6-5 to TRBJ1-4; 7 central nucleotides agree with TRBD1. The DNA sequence is as follows: TGTGCCAGCAGTTTTTCGACAGGGAGTAATGAAAAACTGTTTTTT. Its translation is CASSFSTGSNEKLFF.